What follows describes a single T cell receptor beta chain. Its antigen is undetermined. Trimming cost V 3 bases and J 2 bases; bases outside gene matches: 14. The CDR3 has 18 residues. The germline V gene has CDR1 LGHNA and CDR2 YNFKEQ. The data are from a study of blood T cells in healthy people across ages. Whole-study findings and limits: Diversity of TCR beta per million T cells declined in a roughly linear way with age. Long-lived donors exceeded aged donors in naive CD4+ cells and diversity.

Per sample, no less than 5.5 micrograms of total RNA were extracted. The use of a sample-barcoded 5' primer and a J-beta primer mix characterized a second PCR of roughly 6 to 11 cycles. From the 5' RACE reads, TCRdb called clonotypes with MiXCR, one entry per CDR3 protein. Among over 1,500,000 distinct CDR3 sequences listed, about 39% were seen once. The source is a human donor in good health. The sequenced material came from blood. V usage is TRBV4-2 and J usage is TRBJ2-3, with 7 bases identical to TRBD2. The DNA of the CDR3 is TGTGCCAGCAGCCAGGACGCCCGACTAGCAGCTAACACAGATACGCAGTATTTT. It yields the protein CASSQDARLAANTDTQYF.